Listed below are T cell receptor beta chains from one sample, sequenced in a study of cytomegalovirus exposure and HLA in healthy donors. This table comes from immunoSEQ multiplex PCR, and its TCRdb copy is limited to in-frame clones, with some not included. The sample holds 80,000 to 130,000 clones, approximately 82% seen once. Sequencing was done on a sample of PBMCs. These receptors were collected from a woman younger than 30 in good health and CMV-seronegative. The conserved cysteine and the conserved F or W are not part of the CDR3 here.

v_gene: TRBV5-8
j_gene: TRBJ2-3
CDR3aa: ASSPSSTDTQY

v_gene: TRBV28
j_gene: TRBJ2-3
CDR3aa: ASSLPTLIRGPGGTDTQY

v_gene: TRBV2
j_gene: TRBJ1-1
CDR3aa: ASSSWETEAF

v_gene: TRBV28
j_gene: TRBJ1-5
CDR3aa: ASSFSRQGEASNQPQH

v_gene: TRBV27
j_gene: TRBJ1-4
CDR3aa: ASSFYGTDKEKLF

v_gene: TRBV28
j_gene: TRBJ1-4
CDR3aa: ASSLWAAVAGENPTGGNKEKLF

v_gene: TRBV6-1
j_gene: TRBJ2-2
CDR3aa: ASSRSETGELF

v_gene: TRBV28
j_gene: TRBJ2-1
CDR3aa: ASSHRGGHEQF

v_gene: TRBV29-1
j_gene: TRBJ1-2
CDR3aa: SVPDSGTDYGYT

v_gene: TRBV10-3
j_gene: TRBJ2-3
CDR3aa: AISDSTVGTATDTQY

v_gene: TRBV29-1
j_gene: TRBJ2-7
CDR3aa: SVQRLLSHEQY

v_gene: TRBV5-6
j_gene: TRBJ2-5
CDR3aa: ASSPRGLAGLQETQY

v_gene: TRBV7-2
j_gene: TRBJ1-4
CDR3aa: ASSGQGAINEKLF

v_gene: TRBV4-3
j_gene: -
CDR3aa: ASSQVGDSLYEQY

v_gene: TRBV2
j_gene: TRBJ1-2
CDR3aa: ASSPDRGRLSRYGYT

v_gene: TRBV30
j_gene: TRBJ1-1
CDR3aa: AWNWLNTEAF

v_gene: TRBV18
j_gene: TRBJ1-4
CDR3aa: ASSPRTATNEKLF

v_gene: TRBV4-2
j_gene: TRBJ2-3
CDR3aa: ASSRQSSGGAADTQY

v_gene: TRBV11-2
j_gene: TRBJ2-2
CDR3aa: ASSLLSYGELF

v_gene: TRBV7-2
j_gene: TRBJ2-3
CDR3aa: ASSGLAGGPDTQY

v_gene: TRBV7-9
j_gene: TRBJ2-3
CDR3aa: ASSLKGTSGGRHTQY

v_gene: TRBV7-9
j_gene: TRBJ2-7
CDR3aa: ASSPSGGTEQY

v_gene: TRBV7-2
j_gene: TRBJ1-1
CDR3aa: ASSTDSYTEAF

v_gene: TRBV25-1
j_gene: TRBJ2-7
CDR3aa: ATSKGRVNYEQY

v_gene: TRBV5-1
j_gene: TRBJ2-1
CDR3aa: ASSLRGSYNEQF

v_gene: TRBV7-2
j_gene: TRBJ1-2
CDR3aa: ASSPTGRGNYGYT

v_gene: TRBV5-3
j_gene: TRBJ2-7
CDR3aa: ARSTQTGGGEQY

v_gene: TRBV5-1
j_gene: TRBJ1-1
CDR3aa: ASSSRTGSVTEAF

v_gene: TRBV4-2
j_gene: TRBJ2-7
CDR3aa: ASSQGPGQPYEQY

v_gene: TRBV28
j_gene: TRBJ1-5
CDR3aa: ASSLLGEGVNQPQH

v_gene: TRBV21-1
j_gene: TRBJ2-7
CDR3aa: ASSKTGQGTGSVYEQY

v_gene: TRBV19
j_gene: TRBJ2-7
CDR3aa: ASSSGQGYEQY

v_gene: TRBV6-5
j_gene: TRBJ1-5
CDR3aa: ASSYSRRYQH

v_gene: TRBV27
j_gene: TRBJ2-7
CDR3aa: ASSRRVGGAVEQY

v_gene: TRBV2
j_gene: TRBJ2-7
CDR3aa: VSSESNSRSSYEQY

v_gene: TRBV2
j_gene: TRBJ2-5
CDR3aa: ASSDSLAGETQY

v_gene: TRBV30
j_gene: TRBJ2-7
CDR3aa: AWSYTPGEQY

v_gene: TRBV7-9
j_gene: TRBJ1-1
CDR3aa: SSSFFYFLGSQRTEAF

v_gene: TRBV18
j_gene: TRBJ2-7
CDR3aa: ASSLFETGGTYEQY

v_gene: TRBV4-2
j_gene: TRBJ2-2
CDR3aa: ASSQRGNTGELF

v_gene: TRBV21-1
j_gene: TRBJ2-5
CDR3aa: ASSSSSDGQKIQETQY